This T cell receptor beta chain was obtained from a study of blood T cell repertoires in COVID-19. Looking at the study overall: Collection of acute and convalescent COVID-19 samples took place in the United States, Italy and Spain. T cells, B-cell-depleted T cells, or PBMCs supplied cDNA or gDNA.

The repertoire was sequenced with immunoSEQ multiplex PCR; TCRdb's copy has only in-frame clones and lacks some. Of about 89,000 clones in the sample, approximately 84% are singletons; the top ten hold around a tenth. In germline, CDR1 is MNHEY, CDR2 SMNVEV (reference sequence). This CDR3 contains 13 residues. Trimming removed 3 bases from V and 3 bases from J, with 8 bases in between. This TCR derives from a woman aged 80 or over with acute or convalescent COVID-19. Sequences were obtained from peripheral blood. V usage is TRBV27 and J usage is TRBJ1-1; tentatively, D is TRBD1 (5 bases). The CDR3 nucleotides are TGTGCCAGCAGTTTTGGGGCGCACACTGAAGCTTTCTTT. It translates to CASSFGAHTEAFF.